The 2 T cell receptor beta chains in this list originate from one sample, sequenced in a study of early T cells in non-severe SARS-CoV-2 infection. MiXCR, applied by TCRdb to the 5' RACE reads, yields one record per CDR3 protein. The data contain 50,000 to 70,000 distinct CDR3 sequences, roughly 10% of them singletons. The sample comprised whole blood. Source of these receptors: an adult who was a healthcare worker with PCR-confirmed SARS-CoV-2 infection or an uninfected control (not recorded which).

This clonotype was observed many times. CDR3 region: CASSARRLSNTGELFF. DNA for the CDR3: TGTGCCAGCAGCGCACGAAGGCTTTCGAACACCGGGGAGCTGTTTTTT. V gene TRBV3-1 combines with J gene TRBJ2-2; D is uncertain. With 5 bases removed from V and 0 bases from J, the gap between germline ends came to 13 bases. Germline loops: CDR1 LGHDT, CDR2 YNNKEL (reference sequence). The CDR3 has 16 amino acids.

This clonotype occurred a few times. The chain joins TRBV29-1 to TRBJ2-5, with 9 nucleotides matching TRBD1. CDR3 size: 14 residues. The ends lost 6 bases at V and 4 bases at J; junction bases unmatched: 9. Germline V gene data show CDR1 as SQVTM and CDR2 as ANQGSEA. CDR3 DNA sequence: TGCAGCGTCCCAGGACAGGGGTCGGGAGAGACCCAGTACTTC. Translated: CSVPGQGSGETQYF.